This TCR beta chain comes out of a study of cytomegalovirus exposure and HLA in healthy donors. At the level of the study: Counted in an early data release were roughly 87 million unique TCRs from HLA-typed donors. Study-level findings and limits: An ancestry cluster, one associated with Asian ancestry, reportedly showed fewer N-insertions than the approximately 650-donor mean in a later analysis.

The PCR contained 60 Vbeta and 13 Jbeta primers. The data were produced by immunoSEQ multiplex PCR, yet TCRdb's version contains in-frame clones alone and is incomplete. The table gives 30,000 to 45,000 clones; the top ten clones make up about 9.2% of it. The CDR3 loop spans 15 amino acids. Germline CDR1 is MGHRA and CDR2 is YSYEKL. The V end was cut by 5 bases, the J end by 0 bases, with 14 bases between. At collection, donors were nominally healthy, but unrecorded immune exposures were probable. Turning to this clone: Its antigen remains unidentified.

The TCR sequence derives from a man aged 40-49 years in good health and CMV-seropositive. The sequenced sample was PBMCs. The chain joins TRBV4-1 to TRBJ2-7; a weak D match, TRBD2 (5 bases). This CDR3 is CASSSLGVDSYEQYF. The CDR3 DNA sequence: TGCGCCAGCAGCTCTCTCGGGGTGGACTCCTACGAGCAGTACTTC.